This T cell receptor beta chain was observed in a study of PD-L1 blockade in urothelial cancer. The sample's time point: peripheral blood 6 weeks after treatment start. TCRdb's copy holds only in-frame clones and misses some; the assay was immunoSEQ multiplex PCR. Of about 30,000 clones listed, nearly 90% are singletons. Losses at the gene ends were 2 bases for V and 2 bases for J; bases not matched to a gene: 12. The CDR3 runs to 18 residues. Germline CDR1 is SGHDT and CDR2 is YYEEEE. The specimen was PBMCs, collected around atezolizumab (anti-PD-L1) treatment. This receptor was obtained from a man older than 75 with urothelial cancer. V usage is TRBV5-6 and J usage is TRBJ2-3, with 9 bases that match TRBD2. This chain's CDR3 is CASSFWAGGPGVTDTQYF. CDR3 coding DNA: TGTGCCAGCAGCTTTTGGGCGGGAGGGCCGGGGGTCACAGATACGCAGTATTTT.